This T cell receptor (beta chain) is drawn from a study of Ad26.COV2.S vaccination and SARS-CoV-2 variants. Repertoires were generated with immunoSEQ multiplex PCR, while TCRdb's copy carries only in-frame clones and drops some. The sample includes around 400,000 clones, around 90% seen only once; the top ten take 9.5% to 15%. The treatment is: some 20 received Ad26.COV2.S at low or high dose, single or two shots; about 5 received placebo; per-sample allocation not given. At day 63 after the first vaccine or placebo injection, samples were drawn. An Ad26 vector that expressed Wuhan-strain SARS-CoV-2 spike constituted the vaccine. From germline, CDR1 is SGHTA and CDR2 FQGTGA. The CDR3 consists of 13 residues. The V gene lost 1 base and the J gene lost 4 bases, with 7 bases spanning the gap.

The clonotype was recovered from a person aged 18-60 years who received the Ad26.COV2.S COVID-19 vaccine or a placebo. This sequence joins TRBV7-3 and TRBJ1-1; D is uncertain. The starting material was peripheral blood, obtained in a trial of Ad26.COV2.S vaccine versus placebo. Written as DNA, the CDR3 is TGTGCCAGCAGCTTAAGCGTGAGCACTGAAGCTTTCTTT. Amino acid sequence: CASSLSVSTEAFF.